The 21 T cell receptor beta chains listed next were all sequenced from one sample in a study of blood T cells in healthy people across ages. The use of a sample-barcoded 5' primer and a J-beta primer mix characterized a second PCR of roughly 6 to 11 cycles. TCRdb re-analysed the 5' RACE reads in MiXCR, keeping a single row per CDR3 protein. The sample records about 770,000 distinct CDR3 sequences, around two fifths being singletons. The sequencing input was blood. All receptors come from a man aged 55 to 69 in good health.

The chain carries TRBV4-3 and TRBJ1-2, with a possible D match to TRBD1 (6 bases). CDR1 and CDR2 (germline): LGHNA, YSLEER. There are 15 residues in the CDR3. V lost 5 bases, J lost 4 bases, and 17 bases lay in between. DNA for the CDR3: TGCGCCAGCAGCAAGGGCAGGGGTCCAAGCTATGGCTACACCTTC. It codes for CASSKGRGPSYGYTF.

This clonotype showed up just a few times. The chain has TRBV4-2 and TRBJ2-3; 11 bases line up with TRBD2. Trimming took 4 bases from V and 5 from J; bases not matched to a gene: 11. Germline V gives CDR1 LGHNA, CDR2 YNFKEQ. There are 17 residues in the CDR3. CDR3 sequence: CASSLSLAGGLLDTQYF. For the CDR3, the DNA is TGTGCCAGCAGCCTATCCCTAGCGGGGGGTCTTTTAGATACGCAGTATTTT.

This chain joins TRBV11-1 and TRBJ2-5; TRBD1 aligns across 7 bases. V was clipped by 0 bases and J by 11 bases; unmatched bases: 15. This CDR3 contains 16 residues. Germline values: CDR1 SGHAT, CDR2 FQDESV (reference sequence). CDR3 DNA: TGTGCCAGCAGCTTAGCGTCGACAGGGTCCTCTTGGGAGCAGTACTTC. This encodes CASSLASTGSSWEQYF.

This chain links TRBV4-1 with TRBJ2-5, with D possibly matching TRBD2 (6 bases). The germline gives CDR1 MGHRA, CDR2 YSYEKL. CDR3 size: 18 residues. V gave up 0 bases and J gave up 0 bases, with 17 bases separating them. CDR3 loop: CASSQESIGAGHQETQYF. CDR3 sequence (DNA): TGCGCCAGCAGCCAAGAGAGCATTGGGGCGGGGCACCAAGAGACCCAGTACTTC.

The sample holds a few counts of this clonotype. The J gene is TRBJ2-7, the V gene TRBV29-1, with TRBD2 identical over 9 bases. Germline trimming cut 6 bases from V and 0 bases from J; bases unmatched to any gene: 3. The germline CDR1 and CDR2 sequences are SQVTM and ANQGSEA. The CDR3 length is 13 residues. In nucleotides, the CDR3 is TGCAGCGTAGCGGGGGGCGACTCCTACGAGCAGTACTTC. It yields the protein CSVAGGDSYEQYF.

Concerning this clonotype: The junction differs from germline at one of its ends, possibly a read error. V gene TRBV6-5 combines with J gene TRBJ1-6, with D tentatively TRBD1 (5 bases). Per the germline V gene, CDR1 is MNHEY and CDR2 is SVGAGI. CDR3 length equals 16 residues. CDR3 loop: CPSRDPSSTYNSPLHF. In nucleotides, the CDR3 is TGTCCCAGCAGGGATCCTTCCTCCACCTATAATTCACCCCTCCACTTT.

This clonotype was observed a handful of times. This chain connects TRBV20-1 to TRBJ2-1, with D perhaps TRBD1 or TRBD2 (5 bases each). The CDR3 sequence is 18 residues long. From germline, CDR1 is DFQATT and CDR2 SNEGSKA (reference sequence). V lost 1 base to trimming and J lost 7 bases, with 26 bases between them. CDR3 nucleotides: TGCAGTGCTAGAGTGGACGGGGACCCCTACCGTTTGGTGAATGAGCAGTTCTTC. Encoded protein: CSARVDGDPYRLVNEQFF.

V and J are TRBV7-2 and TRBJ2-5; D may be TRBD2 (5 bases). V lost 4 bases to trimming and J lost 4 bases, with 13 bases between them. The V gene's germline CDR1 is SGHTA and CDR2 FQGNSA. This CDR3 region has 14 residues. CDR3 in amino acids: CASSSRTAGETQYF. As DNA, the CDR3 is TGTGCCAGCAGCTCACGGACCGCGGGAGAGACCCAGTACTTC.

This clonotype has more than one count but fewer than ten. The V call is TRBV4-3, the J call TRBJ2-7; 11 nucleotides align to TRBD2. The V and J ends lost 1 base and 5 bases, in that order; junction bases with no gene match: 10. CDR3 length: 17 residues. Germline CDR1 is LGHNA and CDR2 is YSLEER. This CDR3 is CASSQVAMTSGANEQYF. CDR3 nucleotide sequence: TGCGCCAGCAGCCAAGTCGCTATGACTAGCGGGGCTAACGAGCAGTACTTC.

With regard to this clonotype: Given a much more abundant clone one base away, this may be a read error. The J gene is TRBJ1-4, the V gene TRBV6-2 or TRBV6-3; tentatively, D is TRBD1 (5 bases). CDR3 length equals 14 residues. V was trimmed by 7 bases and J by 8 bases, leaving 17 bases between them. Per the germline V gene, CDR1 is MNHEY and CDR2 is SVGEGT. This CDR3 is CASNPGADYEKLFF. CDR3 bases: TGTGCCAGCAACCCCGGGGCAGATTACGAAAAACTGTTTTTT.

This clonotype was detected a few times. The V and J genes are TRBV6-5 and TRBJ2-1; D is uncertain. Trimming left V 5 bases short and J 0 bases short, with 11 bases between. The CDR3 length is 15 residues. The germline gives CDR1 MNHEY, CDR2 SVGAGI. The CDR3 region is CASSVTVSSYNEQFF. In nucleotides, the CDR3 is TGTGCCAGCAGTGTGACCGTTAGCTCCTACAATGAGCAGTTCTTC.

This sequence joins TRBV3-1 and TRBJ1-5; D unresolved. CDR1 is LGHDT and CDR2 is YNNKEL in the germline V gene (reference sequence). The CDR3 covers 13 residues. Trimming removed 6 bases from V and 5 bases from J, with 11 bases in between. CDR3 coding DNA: TGTGCCAGCAGTTCCAGCAATGATCAGCCCCAGCATTTT. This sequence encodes CASSSSNDQPQHF.

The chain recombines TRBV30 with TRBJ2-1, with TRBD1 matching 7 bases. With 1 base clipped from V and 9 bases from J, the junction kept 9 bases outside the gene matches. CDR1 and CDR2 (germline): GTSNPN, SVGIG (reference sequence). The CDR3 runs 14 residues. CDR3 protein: CAWSADRNYGEQFF. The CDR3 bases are TGTGCCTGGAGTGCGGACAGGAATTACGGTGAGCAGTTCTTC. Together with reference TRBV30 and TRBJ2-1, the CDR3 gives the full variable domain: SQTIHQWPATLVQPVGSPLSLECTVEGTSNPNLYWYRQAAGRGLQLLFYSVGIGQISSEVPQNLSASRPQDRQFILSSKKLLLSDSGFYLCAWSADRNYGEQFFGPGTRLTVL.

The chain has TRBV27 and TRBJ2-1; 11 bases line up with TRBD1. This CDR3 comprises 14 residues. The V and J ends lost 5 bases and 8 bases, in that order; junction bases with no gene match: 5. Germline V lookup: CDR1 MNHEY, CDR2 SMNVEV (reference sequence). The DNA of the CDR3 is TGTGCCAGCAGTCCTGGACAGGGGGCCTATGAGCAGTTCTTC. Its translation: CASSPGQGAYEQFF.

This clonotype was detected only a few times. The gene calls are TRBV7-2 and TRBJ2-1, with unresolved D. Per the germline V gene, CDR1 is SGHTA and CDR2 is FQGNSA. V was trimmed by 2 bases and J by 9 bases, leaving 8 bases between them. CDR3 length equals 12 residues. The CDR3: CASSLSTVEQFF. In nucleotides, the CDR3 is TGTGCCAGCAGCTTATCGACGGTTGAGCAGTTCTTC.

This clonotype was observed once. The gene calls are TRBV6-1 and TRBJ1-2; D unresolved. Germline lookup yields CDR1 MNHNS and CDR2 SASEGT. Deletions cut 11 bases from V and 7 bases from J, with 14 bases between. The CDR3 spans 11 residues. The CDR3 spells CAGWQHGGYTF. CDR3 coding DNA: TGTGCCGGCTGGCAGCACGGTGGCTACACCTTC.

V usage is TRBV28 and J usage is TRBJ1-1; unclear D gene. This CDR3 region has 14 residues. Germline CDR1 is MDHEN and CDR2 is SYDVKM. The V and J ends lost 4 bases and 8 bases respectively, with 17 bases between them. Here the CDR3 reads CASSSFPGFGEAFF. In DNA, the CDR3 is TGTGCCAGCAGTTCCTTTCCGGGGTTCGGGGAAGCTTTCTTT.

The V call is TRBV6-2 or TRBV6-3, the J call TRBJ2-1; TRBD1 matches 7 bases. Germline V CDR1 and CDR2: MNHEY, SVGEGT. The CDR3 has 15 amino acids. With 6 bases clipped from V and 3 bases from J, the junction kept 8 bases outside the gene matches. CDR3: CASRIGGTGYNEQFF. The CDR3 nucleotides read TGTGCCAGCAGGATAGGGGGCACGGGCTACAATGAGCAGTTCTTC.

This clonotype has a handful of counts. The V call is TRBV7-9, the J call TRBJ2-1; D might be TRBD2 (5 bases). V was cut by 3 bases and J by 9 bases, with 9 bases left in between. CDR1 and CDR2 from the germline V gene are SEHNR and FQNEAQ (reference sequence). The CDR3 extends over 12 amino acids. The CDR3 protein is CASSLIGSEQFF. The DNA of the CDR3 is TGTGCCAGCAGCTTGATTGGGAGTGAGCAGTTCTTC. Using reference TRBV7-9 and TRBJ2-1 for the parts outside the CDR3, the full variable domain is DTGVSQNPRHKITKRGQNVTFRCDPISEHNRLYWYRQTLGQGPEFLTYFQNEAQLEKSRLLSDRFSAERPKGSFSTLEIQRTEQGDSAMYLCASSLIGSEQFFGPGTRLTVL.

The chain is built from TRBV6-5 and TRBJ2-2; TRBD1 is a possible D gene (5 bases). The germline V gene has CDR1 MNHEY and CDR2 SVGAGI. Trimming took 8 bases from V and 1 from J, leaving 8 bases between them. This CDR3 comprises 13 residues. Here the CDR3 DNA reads TGTGCCAGCTGCCAGGGGAACACCGGGGAGCTGTTTTTT. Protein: CASCQGNTGELFF.

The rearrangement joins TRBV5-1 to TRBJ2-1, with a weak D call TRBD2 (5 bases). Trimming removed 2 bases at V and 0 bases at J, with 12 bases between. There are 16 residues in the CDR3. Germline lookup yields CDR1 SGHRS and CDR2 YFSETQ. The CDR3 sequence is CASSLATGSSYNEQFF. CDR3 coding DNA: TGCGCCAGCAGCTTAGCGACGGGGAGCTCCTACAATGAGCAGTTCTTC.